Following are 5 T cell receptor beta chains from one sample sequenced in a study of T cell repertoires in cytomegalovirus infection. TCRdb ran MiXCR on the reads and lists one entry per CDR3 protein. This sample has around 180,000 distinct CDR3 sequences, with over 25% found just once. The sequenced sample was PBMCs. The receptor set was obtained from a human donor in good health (CMV status not recorded). Some clones in this sample may be carry-over from other donors' samples.

This clonotype has at least ten counts. The chain employs TRBV7-2 and TRBJ1-2; TRBD1 matches at 7 bases. J gave up 2 bases and V 5 bases, and 8 bases lay outside the gene matches. Germline V gene sequence: CDR1 SGHTA, CDR2 FQGNSA. This CDR3 has 15 residues. CDR3: CASSLTTGTNYGYTF. The CDR3 nucleotides read TGTGCCAGCAGCCTCACGACAGGGACCAACTATGGCTACACCTTC. Full variable domain (rest looked up from reference TRBV7-2 and TRBJ1-2): GAGVSQSPSNKVTEKGKDVELRCDPISGHTALYWYRQSLGQGLEFLIYFQGNSAPDKSGLPSDRFSAERTGGSVSTLTIQRTQQEDSAVYLCASSLTTGTNYGYTFGSGTRLTVV.

This clonotype was detected only a few times. The rearrangement uses TRBV19 and TRBJ1-1; no reliable D call. The CDR3 has 15 amino acids. The V and J ends lost 7 bases and 6 bases respectively, with 21 bases between them. The germline gives CDR1 LNHDA, CDR2 SQIVND (reference sequence). The CDR3 here is CASISYLGRDPEAFF. CDR3 nucleotide sequence: TGTGCCAGTATTTCTTACCTAGGGCGGGATCCTGAAGCTTTCTTT.

This clonotype was seen only a few times. The chain links TRBV4-2 to TRBJ2-1; D not resolved. The V end lost 0 bases, the J end lost 1 base, and 7 bases lay between the germline ends. CDR3 length equals 15 residues. Germline lookup yields CDR1 LGHNA and CDR2 YNFKEQ. CDR3 DNA: TGTGCCAGCAGCCAAGATCCCGTGTCCTACAATGAGCAGTTCTTC. It codes for CASSQDPVSYNEQFF.

The chain's CDR3 is CASSYRDNYGYTF. The CDR3 coding sequence is TGTGCCAGCAGTTACAGGGATAACTATGGCTACACCTTC. The chain recombines TRBV7-2 with TRBJ1-2; possible D gene TRBD1, 6 bases. CDR3 length equals 13 residues. CDR1 and CDR2 from the germline V gene are SGHTA and FQGNSA. V lost 6 bases, J lost 1 base, and 9 bases lay in between.

This clonotype has a handful of counts. V gene TRBV14 combines with J gene TRBJ1-1; 7 bases are shared with TRBD1. The junction had 3 bases not matched to a gene; V was cut back by 0 bases and J by 8 bases. Germline CDR1 SGHDN, CDR2 FVKESK. This CDR3 region has 13 residues. In nucleotides, the CDR3 is TGTGCCAGCAGCCAAGATAGGGACAGAGAAGCTTTCTTT. This encodes CASSQDRDREAFF.